Shown below are 6 T cell receptor beta chains from a single sample sequenced in a study of blood T cell repertoires in COVID-19. TCRdb keeps only in-frame clones here, not all; method: immunoSEQ multiplex PCR. This sample has around 190,000 clones, with roughly 76% found just once. The specimen was peripheral blood. These receptors were collected from a woman aged 50 to 60 with active or convalescent COVID-19.

The chain employs TRBV6-5 and TRBJ2-5; D gene unclear. Germline V gene data show CDR1 as MNHEY and CDR2 as SVGAGI. V lost 0 bases to trimming and J lost 5 bases, with 13 bases between them. CDR3 size: 15 residues. CDR3 DNA sequence: TGTGCCAGCAGTTACTCCCGAGGCGCGTGGGAGACCCAGTACTTC. It encodes CASSYSRGAWETQYF.

J is TRBJ2-2 and V is TRBV6-1; 14 bases line up with TRBD2. Trimming removed 2 bases from V and 6 bases from J; junction bases left unmatched: 14. The CDR3 is made up of 20 amino acids. Germline V gene lookup returns CDR1 MNHNS and CDR2 SASEGT. CDR3 nucleotides: TGTGCCAGCAGTGAAAGGGGGGACCCAGGGACTAGCGGGAGATCCGGGGAGCTGTTTTTT. Amino acid sequence: CASSERGDPGTSGRSGELFF.

The chain carries TRBV30 and TRBJ1-6; TRBD1 matches at 8 bases. The germline V gene encodes CDR1 GTSNPN and CDR2 SVGIG (reference sequence). The CDR3 is made up of 15 amino acids. Germline trimming cut 3 bases from V and 7 bases from J; bases unmatched to any gene: 8. Written as DNA, the CDR3 is TGTGCCTGGAGACCCCTCGGACAGGGCAATTCACCCCTCCACTTT. This sequence encodes CAWRPLGQGNSPLHF.

The chain couples TRBV28 to TRBJ1-2; D not certain. The CDR3 has 12 amino acids. From germline, CDR1 is MDHEN and CDR2 SYDVKM. V was pared by 8 bases and J by 7 bases, with 14 bases between. The CDR3 DNA is TGTGCCAGCGGATTTGACATCTTTGGCTACACCTTC. This translates into CASGFDIFGYTF.

The chain recombines TRBV9 with TRBJ1-5; possible D gene TRBD1, 6 bases. The V and J ends lost 2 bases and 7 bases respectively, with 13 bases between them. CDR3 length equals 14 residues. From germline, CDR1 is SGDLS and CDR2 YYNGEE. In DNA form, the CDR3 reads TGTGCCAGCAGCGTCGGTCCAGGGGACCAGCCCCAGCATTTT. It encodes CASSVGPGDQPQHF.

J is TRBJ2-3 and V is TRBV12-5, with D possibly matching TRBD2 (6 bases). Trimming removed 3 bases from V and 2 bases from J, with 12 bases in between. The CDR3 consists of 15 residues. Germline V gene sequence: CDR1 LGHNT, CDR2 FRNRAP. The CDR3 region is CASGLRSGVTDTQYF. The DNA of the CDR3 is TGTGCTAGTGGTTTAAGGTCGGGGGTCACAGATACGCAGTATTTT.